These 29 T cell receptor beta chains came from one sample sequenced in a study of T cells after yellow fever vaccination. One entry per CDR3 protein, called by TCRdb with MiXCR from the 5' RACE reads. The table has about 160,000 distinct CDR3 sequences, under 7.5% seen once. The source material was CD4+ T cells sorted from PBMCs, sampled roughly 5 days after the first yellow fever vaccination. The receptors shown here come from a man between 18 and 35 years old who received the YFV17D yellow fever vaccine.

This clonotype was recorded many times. This CDR3 reads CSARDWGTDTQYF. Written as DNA, the CDR3 is TGCAGTGCTAGAGATTGGGGAACCGATACGCAGTATTTT. The chain links TRBV20-1 to TRBJ2-3; D is uncertain. The V and J ends lost 0 bases and 6 bases respectively, with 10 bases between them. The CDR3 loop spans 13 amino acids. Germline-derived CDR1 and CDR2 are DFQATT and SNEGSKA (reference sequence).

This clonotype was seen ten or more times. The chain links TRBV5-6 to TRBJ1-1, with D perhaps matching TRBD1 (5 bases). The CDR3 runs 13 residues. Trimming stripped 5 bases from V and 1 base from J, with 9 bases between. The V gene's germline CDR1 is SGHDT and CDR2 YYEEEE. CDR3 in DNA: TGTGCCAGCAGATTACAGGAGAACACTGAAGCTTTCTTT. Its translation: CASRLQENTEAFF. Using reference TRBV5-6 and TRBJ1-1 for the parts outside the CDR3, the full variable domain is DAGVTQSPTHLIKTRGQQVTLRCSPKSGHDTVSWYQQALGQGPQFIFQYYEEEERQRGNFPDRFSGHQFPNYSSELNVNALLLGDSALYLCASRLQENTEAFFGQGTRLTVV.

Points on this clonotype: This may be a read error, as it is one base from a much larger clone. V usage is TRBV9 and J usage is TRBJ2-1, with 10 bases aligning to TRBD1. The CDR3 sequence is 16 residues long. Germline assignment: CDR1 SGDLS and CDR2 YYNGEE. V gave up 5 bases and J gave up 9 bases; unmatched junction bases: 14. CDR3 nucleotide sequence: TGTGCCAGCAGTACGACAGGGGGCTCTAGGAATGGTGAGCAGTTCTTC. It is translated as CASSTTGGSRNGEQFF.

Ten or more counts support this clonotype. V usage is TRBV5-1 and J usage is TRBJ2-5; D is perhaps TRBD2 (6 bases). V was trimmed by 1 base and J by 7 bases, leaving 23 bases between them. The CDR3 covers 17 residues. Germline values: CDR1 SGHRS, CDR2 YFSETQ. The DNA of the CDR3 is TGCGCCAGCAGCTTGTCCGGGGGTGTGGCGGCCTATAGGACCCAGTACTTC. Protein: CASSLSGGVAAYRTQYF.

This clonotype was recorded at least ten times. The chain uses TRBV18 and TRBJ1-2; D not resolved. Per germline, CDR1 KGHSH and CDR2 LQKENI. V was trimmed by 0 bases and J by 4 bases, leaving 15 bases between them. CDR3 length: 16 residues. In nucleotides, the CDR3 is TGTGCCAGCTCACCACCGCTGGCACAGATACCCTATGGCTACACCTTC. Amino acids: CASSPPLAQIPYGYTF.

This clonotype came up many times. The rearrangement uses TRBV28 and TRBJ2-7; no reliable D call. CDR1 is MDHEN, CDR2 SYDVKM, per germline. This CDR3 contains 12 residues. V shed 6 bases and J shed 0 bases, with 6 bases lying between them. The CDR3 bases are TGTGCCAGCAGCGAGAGCTCCTACGAGCAGTACGTC. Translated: CASSESSYEQYV.

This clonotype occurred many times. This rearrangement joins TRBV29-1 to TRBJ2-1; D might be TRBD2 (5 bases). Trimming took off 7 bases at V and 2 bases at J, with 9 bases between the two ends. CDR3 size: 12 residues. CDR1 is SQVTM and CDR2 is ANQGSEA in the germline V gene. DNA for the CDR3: TGCAGCGGAGGGAGAGCCTACAATGAGCAGTTCTTC. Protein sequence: CSGGRAYNEQFF.

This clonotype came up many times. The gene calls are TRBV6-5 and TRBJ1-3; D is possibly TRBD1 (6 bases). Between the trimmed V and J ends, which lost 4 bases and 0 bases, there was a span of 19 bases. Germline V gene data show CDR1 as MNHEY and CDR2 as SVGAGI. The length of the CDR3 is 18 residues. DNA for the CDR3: TGTGCCAGCAGTTCTCACCTTCCGACAGGCTTCTCTGGAAACACCATATATTTT. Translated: CASSSHLPTGFSGNTIYF.

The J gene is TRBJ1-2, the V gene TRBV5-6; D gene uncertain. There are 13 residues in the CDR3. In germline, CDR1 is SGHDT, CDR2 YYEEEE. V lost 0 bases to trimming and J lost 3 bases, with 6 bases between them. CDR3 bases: TGTGCCAGCAGCTTGGACACGTACTATGGCTACACCTTC. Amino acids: CASSLDTYYGYTF.

CDR3 nucleotide sequence: TGTGCCAGAGGGACAGGGGGGGGCAAAAACATTCAGTACTTC. Protein product: CARGTGGGKNIQYF. The rearrangement joins TRBV7-2 to TRBJ2-4, with 11 bases lining up with TRBD1. The ends lost 9 bases at V and 3 bases at J; junction bases unmatched: 4. This CDR3 has 14 amino acids. Germline assignment: CDR1 SGHTA and CDR2 FQGNSA.

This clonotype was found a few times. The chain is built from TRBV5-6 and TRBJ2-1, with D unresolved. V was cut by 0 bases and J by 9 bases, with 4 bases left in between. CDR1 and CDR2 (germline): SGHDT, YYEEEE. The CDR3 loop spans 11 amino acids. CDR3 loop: CASSLAGEQFF. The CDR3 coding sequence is TGTGCCAGCAGCTTGGCGGGTGAGCAGTTCTTC.

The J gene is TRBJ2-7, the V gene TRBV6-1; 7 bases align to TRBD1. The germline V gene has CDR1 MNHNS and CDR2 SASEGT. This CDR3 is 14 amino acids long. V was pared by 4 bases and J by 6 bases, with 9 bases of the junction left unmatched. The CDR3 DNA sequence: TGTGCCAGCAGTGCCAGCCGGGACAGAGCCGAGCAGTACGTC. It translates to CASSASRDRAEQYV.

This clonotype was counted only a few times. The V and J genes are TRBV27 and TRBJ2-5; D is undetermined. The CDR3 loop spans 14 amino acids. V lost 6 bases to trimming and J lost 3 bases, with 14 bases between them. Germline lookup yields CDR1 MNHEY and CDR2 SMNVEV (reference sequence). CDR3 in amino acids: CASSFGPYKETQYF. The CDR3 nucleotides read TGTGCCAGCAGCTTCGGGCCGTATAAAGAGACCCAGTACTTC.

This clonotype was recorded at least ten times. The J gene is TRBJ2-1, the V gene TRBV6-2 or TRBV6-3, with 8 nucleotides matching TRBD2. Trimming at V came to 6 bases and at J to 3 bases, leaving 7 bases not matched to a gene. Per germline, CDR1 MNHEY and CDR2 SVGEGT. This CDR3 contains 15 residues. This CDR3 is CASRVGGARYNEQFF. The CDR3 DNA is TGTGCCAGCAGGGTCGGGGGGGCGCGCTACAATGAGCAGTTCTTC.

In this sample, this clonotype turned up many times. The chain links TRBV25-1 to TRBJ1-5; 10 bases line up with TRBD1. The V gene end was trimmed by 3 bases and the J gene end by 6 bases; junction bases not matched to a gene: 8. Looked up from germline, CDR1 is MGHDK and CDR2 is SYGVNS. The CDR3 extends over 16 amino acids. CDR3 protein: CASSEGGQGISQPQHF. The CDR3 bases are TGTGCCAGCAGTGAGGGGGGACAGGGGATTAGTCAGCCCCAGCATTTT.

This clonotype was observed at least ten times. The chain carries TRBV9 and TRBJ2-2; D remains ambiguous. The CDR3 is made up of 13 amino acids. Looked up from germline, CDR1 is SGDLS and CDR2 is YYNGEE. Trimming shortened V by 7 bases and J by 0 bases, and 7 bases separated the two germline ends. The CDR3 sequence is CASRTANTGELFF. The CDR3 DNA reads TGTGCCAGCCGGACGGCGAACACCGGGGAGCTGTTTTTT.

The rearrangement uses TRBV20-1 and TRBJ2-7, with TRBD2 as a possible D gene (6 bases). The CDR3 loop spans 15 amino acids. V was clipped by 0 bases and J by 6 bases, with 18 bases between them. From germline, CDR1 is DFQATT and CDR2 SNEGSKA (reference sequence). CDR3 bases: TGCAGTGCTAGAGATCAGGGCCAGGGAGGTTTCGAGCAGTACTTC. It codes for CSARDQGQGGFEQYF.

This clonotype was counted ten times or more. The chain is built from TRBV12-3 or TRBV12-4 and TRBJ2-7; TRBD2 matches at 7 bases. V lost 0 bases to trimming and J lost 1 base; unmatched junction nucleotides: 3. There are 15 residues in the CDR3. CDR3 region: CASSLAASGSYEQYF. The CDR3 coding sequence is TGTGCCAGCAGTTTAGCGGCTAGCGGATCCTACGAGCAGTACTTC.

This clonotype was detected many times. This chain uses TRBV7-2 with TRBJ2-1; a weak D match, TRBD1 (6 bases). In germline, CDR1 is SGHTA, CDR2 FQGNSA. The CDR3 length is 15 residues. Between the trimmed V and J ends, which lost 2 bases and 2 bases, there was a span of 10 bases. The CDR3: CASSLRGSPYNEQFF. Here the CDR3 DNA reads TGTGCCAGCAGCTTAAGGGGGTCCCCCTACAATGAGCAGTTCTTC.

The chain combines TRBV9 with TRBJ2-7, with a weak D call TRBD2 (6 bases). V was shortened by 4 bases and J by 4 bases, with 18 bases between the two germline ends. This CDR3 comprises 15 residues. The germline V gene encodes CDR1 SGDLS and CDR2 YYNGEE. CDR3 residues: CASSPRGSRGYEQYF. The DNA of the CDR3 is TGTGCCAGCAGCCCCCGGGGCTCCCGGGGGTACGAGCAGTACTTC.

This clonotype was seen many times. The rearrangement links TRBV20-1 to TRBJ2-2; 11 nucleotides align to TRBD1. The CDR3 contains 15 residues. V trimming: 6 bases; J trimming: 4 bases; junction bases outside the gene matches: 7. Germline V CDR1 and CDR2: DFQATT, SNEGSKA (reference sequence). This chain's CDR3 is CSAPDRGRGTGELFF. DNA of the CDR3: TGCAGTGCCCCGGACAGGGGGCGAGGCACCGGGGAGCTGTTTTTT.

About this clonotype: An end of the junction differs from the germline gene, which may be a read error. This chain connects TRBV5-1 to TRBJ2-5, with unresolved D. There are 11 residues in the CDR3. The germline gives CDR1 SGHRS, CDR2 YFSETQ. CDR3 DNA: TGCGCCAGCAGCTTGGAAGAGACCAAGTACTTC. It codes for CASSLEETKYF.

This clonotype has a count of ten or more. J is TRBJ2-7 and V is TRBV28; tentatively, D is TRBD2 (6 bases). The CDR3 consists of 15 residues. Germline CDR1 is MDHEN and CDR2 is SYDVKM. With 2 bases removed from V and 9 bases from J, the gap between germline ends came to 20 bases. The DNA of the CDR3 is TGTGCCAGCAGTTTAGAAAGGGTCGGGGGAACGAGGCAGTACGTC. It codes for CASSLERVGGTRQYV.

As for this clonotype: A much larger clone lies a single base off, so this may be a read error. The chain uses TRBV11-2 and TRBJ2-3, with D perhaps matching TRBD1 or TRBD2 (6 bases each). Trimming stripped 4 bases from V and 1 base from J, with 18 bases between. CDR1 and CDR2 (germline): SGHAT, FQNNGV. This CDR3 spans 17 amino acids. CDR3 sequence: CASSWGRRGTGTDTQYF. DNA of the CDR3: TGTGCCAGCAGCTGGGGTAGGAGGGGGACGGGCACAGATACGCAGTATTTT.

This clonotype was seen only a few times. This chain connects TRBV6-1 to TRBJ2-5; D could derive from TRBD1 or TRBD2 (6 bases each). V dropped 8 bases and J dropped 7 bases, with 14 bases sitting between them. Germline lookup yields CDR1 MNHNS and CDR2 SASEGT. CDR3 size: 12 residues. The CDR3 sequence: CASAGGKGTQYF. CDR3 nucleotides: TGTGCCAGCGCCGGGGGCAAGGGGACCCAGTACTTC.

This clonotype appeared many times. The CDR3 sequence is CATGLAQETQYF. The CDR3 DNA reads as TGTGCCACGGGACTTGCTCAAGAGACCCAGTACTTC. The chain combines TRBV10-3 with TRBJ2-5, with D possibly matching TRBD2 (6 bases). V lost 10 bases to trimming and J lost 2 bases, with 11 bases between them. Germline assignment: CDR1 ENHRY and CDR2 SYGVKD. The CDR3 totals 12 residues.

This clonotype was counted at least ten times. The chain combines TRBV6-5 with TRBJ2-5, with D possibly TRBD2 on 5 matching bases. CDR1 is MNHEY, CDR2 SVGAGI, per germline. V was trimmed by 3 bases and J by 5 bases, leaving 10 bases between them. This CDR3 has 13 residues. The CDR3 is CASSYHGGETQYF. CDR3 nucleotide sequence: TGTGCCAGCAGTTATCACGGCGGGGAGACCCAGTACTTC.

CDR3: CAAEDGDTEAFF. The CDR3 nucleotides read TGTGCCGCTGAGGACGGCGACACTGAAGCTTTCTTT. The J gene is TRBJ1-1, the V gene TRBV6-2 or TRBV6-3; D is ambiguous. The V gene lost 11 bases and the J gene lost 3 bases, with 13 bases spanning the gap. Germline V gene lookup returns CDR1 MNHEY and CDR2 SVGEGT. The CDR3 runs 12 residues.

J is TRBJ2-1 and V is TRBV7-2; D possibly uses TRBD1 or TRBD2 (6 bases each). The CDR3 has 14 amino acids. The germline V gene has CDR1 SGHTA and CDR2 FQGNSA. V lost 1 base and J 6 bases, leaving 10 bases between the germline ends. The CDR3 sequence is CASSLEGDSNEQFF. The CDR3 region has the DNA TGTGCCAGCAGCTTAGAGGGGGACTCCAATGAGCAGTTCTTC.